This TCR beta chain was identified during a study of early T cells in non-severe SARS-CoV-2 infection (dated by TCRdb to about 2021). For the wider study: Because TCR sequencing was done on bulk RNA from unsorted whole blood, the alpha and beta chains could not be paired. Results the study describes overall, beyond this receptor: VDJdb matching was skewed toward anti-spike CD8 responses and likely underestimated virus-specific expansions by missing private and CD4 specificities.

For CDR1 and CDR2, the germline V gene lists MGHDK and SYGVNS. The CDR3, cysteine through phenylalanine, is 16 amino acids long. Only the CDR3 region is kept as DNA, spanning 48 bases read in frame from base 1. V trim: 4 bases; J trim: 7 bases; unmatched bases: 11. Ten or more counts support this clonotype. No antigen is known for it. Per-nucleotide qualities are absent, and no much larger clonotype sits a single base away. Libraries came from 5' RACE. These reads were obtained on a NextSeq 500. The TCR library protocol attached unique molecular identifiers to individual cDNA molecules to correct for sequencing error and PCR bias. Both TCR alpha and beta chains were sequenced, and tight co-correlation was observed between alpha and beta sequence abundances in each sample. The source study handled its data this way. Decombinator V4 was used to perform V gene, J gene and CDR3 annotation of TCR sequences. Expanded TCRs were defined as changing significantly between any two time points under a Poisson model with p below 0.0001. Abundances of TCRs were expressed as counts per million after normalisation to the total number of TCRs sequenced in each sample. MAIT TCRs were defined by TRAV1-2 paired with TRAJ12, TRAJ20 or TRAJ33, and iNKT TCRs by TRAV10 paired with TRAJ18. VDJdb, accessed 1 November 2021, was searched for CMV, EBV and SARS-CoV-2 annotated TCRs, with TCRs annotated for multiple antigens excluded. TCRdb handled the public reads itself, with Q25 trimming in fastp and clone calling in MiXCR, and kept productive beta chains. Entries are consolidated by CDR3 protein sequence, retaining the most common genes and DNA. The V and J calls were determined by TCRdb, not by the authors. The sample includes about 26,000 distinct CDR3 sequences, with roughly 5.3% observed a single time. The ten largest clones represent under 5% of the sample.

This was a case-control study nested in a cohort of healthcare workers in London, UK, who had nasopharyngeal swab PCR tests and blood samples taken every week. Healthcare workers were recruited between 23 and 31 March 2020, during the week of the UK lockdown, and were followed weekly for up to roughly 16 weeks. Recombination joined TRBV25-1 with TRBJ1-4; TRBD1 aligns with 8 central bases. Sequencing input: whole blood. This TCR was sampled from an adult who was a healthcare worker with PCR-confirmed SARS-CoV-2 infection or an uninfected control (not recorded which). The DNA sequence is as follows: TGTGCCAGCAGTGTCGGACAGGGACCCCGTTTTGAAAAACTGTTTTTT. It translates as CASSVGQGPRFEKLFF.